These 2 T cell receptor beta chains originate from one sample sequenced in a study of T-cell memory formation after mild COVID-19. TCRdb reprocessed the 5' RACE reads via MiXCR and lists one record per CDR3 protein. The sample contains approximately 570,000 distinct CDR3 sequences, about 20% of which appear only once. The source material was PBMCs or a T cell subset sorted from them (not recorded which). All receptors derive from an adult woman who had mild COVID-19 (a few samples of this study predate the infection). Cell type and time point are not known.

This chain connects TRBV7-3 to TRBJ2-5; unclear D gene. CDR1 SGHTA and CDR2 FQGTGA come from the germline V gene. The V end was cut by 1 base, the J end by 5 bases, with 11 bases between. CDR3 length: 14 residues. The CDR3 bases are TGTGCCAGCAGCTTAAGGGCTAGGAGTGAGACCCAGTACTTC. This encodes CASSLRARSETQYF.

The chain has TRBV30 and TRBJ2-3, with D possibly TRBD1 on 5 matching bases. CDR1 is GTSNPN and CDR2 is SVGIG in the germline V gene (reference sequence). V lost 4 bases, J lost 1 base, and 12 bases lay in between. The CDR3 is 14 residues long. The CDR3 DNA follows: TGTGCCTGGAATTCAGGGATGGGCACAGATACGCAGTATTTT. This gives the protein CAWNSGMGTDTQYF.